One T cell receptor (beta chain) is described in this entry. The assay was immunoSEQ multiplex PCR, and TCRdb's table has in-frame clones only and misses some. The data show tens of thousands of clones, about 90% seen once. This sample was taken from a study of OX40 agonist ivuxolimab in advanced cancers. This receptor was obtained from an adult with an advanced solid tumor such as melanoma, head and neck, liver or kidney cancer. This material consisted of CD4+ or CD8+ T cells sorted from blood, taken in a trial of the OX40 agonist ivuxolimab.

DNA of the CDR3: TGCGCCAGCAGTGCATCCTCTGGAAACACCATATATTTT. It specifies CASSASSGNTIYF. J is TRBJ1-3 and V is TRBV5-1, with D hard to call. Trimming stripped 5 bases from V and 0 bases from J, with 6 bases between. The CDR3 sequence is 13 residues long. Germline CDR1 reads SGHRS; CDR2 reads YFSETQ.